This T cell receptor beta chain stems from a study of T cell changes during pregnancy in multiple sclerosis. CDR1 SQVTM and CDR2 ANQGSEA come from the germline V gene. This CDR3 region has 15 residues. Trimming removed 3 bases at V and 6 bases at J, with 19 bases between. Using immunoSEQ multiplex PCR, the repertoire was profiled, and TCRdb retains in-frame clones only, with some absent. The sample has fewer than 130,000 clones; roughly nine tenths are singletons. Sequenced here: peripheral blood, sampled after pregnancy. The clonotype originates from a female donor with multiple sclerosis, enrolled in a pregnancy study. This chain links TRBV29-1 with TRBJ2-3; the D gene is possibly TRBD1 (7 bases). The CDR3 DNA reads TGCAGCGTTGATGCGGGACAGCTAATGTCGGATACGCAGTATTTT. Encoded protein: CSVDAGQLMSDTQYF.